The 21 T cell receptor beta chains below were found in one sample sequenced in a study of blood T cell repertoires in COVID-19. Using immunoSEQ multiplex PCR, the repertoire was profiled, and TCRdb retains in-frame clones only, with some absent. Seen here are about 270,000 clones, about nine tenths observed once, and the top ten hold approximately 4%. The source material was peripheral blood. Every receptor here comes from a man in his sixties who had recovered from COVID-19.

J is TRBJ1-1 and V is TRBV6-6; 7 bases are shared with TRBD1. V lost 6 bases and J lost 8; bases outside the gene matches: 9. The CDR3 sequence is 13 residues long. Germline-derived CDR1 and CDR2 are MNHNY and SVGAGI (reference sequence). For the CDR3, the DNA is TGTGCCAGCAGCCACAGGGGTGCGGGGGAAGCTTTCTTT. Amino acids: CASSHRGAGEAFF.

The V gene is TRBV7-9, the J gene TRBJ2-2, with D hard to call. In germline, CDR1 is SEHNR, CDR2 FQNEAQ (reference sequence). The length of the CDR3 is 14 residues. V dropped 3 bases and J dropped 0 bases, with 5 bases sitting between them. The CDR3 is CASSLAANTGELFF. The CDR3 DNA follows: TGTGCCAGCAGCTTGGCAGCGAACACCGGGGAGCTGTTTTTT.

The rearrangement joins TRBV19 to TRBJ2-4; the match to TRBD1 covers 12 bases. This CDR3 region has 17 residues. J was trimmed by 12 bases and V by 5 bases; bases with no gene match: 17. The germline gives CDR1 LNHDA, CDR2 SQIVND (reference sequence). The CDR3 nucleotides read TGTGCCAGTAGTCAAATACCCCGGGGACAGGGGGCGTCCGGTCAGTACTTC. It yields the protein CASSQIPRGQGASGQYF.

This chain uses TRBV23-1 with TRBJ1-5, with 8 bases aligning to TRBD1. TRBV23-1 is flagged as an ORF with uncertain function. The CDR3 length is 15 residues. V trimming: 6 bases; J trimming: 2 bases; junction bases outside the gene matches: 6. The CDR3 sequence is CASRINRGGNQPQHF. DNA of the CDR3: TGCGCCAGCAGGATTAACAGGGGGGGCAATCAGCCCCAGCATTTT.

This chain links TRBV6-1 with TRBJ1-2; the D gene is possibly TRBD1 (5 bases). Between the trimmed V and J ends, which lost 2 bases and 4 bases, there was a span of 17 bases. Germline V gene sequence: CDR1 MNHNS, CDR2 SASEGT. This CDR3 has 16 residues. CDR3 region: CASSELLGVAVYGYTF. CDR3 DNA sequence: TGTGCCAGCAGTGAACTTTTAGGGGTTGCGGTCTATGGCTACACCTTC.

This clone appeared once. As DNA, the CDR3 is TGCGCCAGCAGCTTAGATACAGGGAATGAAAAACTGTTTTTT. This sequence encodes CASSLDTGNEKLFF. The J gene is TRBJ1-4, the V gene TRBV5-1, with D tentatively TRBD1 (6 bases). The CDR3 length is 14 residues. V was pared by 2 bases and J by 5 bases, with 10 bases between. Germline CDR1 is SGHRS and CDR2 is YFSETQ. Drawing the rest from reference TRBV5-1 and TRBJ1-4, the complete variable domain is KAGVTQTPRYLIKTRGQQVTLSCSPISGHRSVSWYQQTPGQGLQFLFEYFSETQRNKGNFPGRFSGRQFSNSRSEMNVSTLELGDSALYLCASSLDTGNEKLFFGSGTQLSVL.

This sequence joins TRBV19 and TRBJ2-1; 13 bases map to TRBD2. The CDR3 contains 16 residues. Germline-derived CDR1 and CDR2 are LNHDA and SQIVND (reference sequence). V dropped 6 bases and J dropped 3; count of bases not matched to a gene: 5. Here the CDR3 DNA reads TGTGCCAGTAGGGCACTAGCGGGGGGGTTCTACAATGAGCAGTTCTTC. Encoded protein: CASRALAGGFYNEQFF.

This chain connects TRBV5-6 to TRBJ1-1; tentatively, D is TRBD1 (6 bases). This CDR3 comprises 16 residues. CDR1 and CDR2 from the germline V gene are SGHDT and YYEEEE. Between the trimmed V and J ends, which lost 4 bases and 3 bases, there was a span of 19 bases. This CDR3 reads CASSHSTGNRDTEAFF. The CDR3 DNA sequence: TGTGCCAGCAGCCACTCTACAGGGAATCGGGACACTGAAGCTTTCTTT.

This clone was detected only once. The CDR3 reads CASSLSTGGNYGYTF. In nucleotides, the CDR3 is TGCGCCAGCAGCTTGTCGACAGGGGGGAACTATGGCTACACCTTC. V and J are TRBV5-1 and TRBJ1-2, with TRBD1 identical over 9 bases. J lost 2 bases, V lost 1 base, and 3 bases had no gene match. Germline V CDR1 and CDR2: SGHRS, YFSETQ. There are 15 residues in the CDR3.

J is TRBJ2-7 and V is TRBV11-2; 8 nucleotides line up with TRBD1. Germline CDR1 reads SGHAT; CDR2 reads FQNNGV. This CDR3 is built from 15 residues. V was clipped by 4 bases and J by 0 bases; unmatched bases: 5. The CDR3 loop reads CASSWDRSSSYEQYF. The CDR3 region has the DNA TGTGCCAGCAGCTGGGACAGGTCCTCCTCCTACGAGCAGTACTTC.

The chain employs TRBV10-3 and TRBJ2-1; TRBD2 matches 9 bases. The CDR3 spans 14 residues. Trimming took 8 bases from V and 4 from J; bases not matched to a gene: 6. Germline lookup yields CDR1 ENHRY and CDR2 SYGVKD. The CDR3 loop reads CAIGSGGLYNEQFF. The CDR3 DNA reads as TGTGCCATCGGGAGCGGGGGGCTATACAATGAGCAGTTCTTC.

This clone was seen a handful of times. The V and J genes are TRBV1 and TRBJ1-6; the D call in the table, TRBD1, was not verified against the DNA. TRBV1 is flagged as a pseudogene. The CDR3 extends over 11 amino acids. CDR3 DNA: TGCACCATTGACAGAAATTCACCCCTCCACTTT. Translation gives CTIDRNSPLHF.

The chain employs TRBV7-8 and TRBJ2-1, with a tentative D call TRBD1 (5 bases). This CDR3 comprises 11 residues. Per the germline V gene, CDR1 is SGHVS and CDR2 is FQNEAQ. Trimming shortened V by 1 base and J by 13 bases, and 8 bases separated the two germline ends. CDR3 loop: CASSLGQGQFF. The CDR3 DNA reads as TGTGCCAGCAGCTTAGGTCAGGGCCAGTTCTTC.

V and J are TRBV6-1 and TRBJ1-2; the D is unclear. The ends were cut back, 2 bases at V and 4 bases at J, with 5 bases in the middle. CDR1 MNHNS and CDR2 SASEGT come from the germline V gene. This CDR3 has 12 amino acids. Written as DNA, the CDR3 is TGTGCCAGCAGTGAAAGACTCTATGGCTACACCTTC. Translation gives CASSERLYGYTF.

The CDR3 DNA is TGTGCCAGCAGTCGGCAGGGGGTGAATCAGCCCCAGCATTTT. Encoded protein: CASSRQGVNQPQHF. This chain uses TRBV2 with TRBJ1-5; 7 nucleotides align to TRBD1. Germline V gives CDR1 SNHLY, CDR2 FYNNEI. The CDR3 loop spans 14 amino acids. J lost 4 bases, V lost 5 bases, and 5 bases had no gene match. Supplemented by reference TRBV2 and TRBJ1-5, the full variable domain reads EPEVTQTPSHQVTQMGQEVILRCVPISNHLYFYWYRQILGQKVEFLVSFYNNEISEKSEIFDDQFSVERPDGSNFTLKIRSTKLEDSAMYFCASSRQGVNQPQHFGDGTRLSIL.

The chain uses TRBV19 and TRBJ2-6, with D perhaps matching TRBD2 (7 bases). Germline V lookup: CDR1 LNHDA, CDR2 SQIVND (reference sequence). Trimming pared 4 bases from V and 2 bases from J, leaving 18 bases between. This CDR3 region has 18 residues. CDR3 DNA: TGTGCCAGTAGTAGCCCCGGGGGGCCTTCGGCTGGGGCCAACGTCCTGACTTTC. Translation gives CASSSPGGPSAGANVLTF.

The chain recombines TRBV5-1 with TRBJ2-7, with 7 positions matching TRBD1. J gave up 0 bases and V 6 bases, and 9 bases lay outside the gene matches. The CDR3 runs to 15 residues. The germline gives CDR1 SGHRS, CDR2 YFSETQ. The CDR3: CASTLIPGGSYEQYF. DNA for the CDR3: TGCGCCAGCACCCTCATACCAGGGGGCTCCTACGAGCAGTACTTC. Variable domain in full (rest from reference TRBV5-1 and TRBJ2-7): KAGVTQTPRYLIKTRGQQVTLSCSPISGHRSVSWYQQTPGQGLQFLFEYFSETQRNKGNFPGRFSGRQFSNSRSEMNVSTLELGDSALYLCASTLIPGGSYEQYFGPGTRLTVT.

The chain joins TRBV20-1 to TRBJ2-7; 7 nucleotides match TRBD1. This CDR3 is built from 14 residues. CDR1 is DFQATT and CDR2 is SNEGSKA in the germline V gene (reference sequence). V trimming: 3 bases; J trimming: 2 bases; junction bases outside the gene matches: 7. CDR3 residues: CSASRTGQTYEQYF. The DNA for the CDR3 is TGCAGTGCTAGTCGGACAGGCCAAACCTACGAGCAGTACTTC.

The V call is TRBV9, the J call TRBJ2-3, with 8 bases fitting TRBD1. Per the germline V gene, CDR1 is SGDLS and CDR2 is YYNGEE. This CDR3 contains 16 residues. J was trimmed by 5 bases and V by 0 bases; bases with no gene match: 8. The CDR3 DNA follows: TGTGCCAGCAGCGTAGGCGACAGGGGTTTTTTAGATACGCAGTATTTT. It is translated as CASSVGDRGFLDTQYF.

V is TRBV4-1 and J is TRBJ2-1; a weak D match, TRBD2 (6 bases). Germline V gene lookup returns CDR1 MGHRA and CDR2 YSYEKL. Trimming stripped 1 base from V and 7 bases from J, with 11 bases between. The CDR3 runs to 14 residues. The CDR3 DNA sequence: TGCGCCAGCAGCCAAGTCGGGGCGGGGAATGAGCAGTTCTTC. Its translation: CASSQVGAGNEQFF.

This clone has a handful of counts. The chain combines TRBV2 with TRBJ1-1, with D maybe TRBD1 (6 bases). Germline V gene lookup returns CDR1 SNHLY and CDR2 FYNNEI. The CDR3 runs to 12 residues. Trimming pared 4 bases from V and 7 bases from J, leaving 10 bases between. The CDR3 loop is CASSAQGVEAFF. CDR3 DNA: TGTGCCAGCAGTGCACAGGGAGTTGAAGCTTTCTTT.